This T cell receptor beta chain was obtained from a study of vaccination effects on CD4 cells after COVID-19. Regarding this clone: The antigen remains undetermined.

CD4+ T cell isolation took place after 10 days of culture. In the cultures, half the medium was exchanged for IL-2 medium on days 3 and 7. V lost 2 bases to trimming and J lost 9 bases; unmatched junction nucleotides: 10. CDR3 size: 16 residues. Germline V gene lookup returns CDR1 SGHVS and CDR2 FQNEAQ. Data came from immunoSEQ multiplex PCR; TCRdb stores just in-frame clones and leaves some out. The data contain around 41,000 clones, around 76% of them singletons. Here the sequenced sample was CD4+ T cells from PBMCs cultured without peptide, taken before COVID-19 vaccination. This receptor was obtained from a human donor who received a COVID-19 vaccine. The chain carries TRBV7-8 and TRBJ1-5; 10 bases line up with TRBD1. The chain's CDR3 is CASSLLAGTGVGPQHF. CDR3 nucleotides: TGTGCCAGCAGCTTACTAGCCGGGACAGGGGTAGGGCCCCAGCATTTT.